The rows below give T cell receptor beta chains drawn from one sample of a study of T cells in Graves' hyperthyroidism and ophthalmopathy. TCRdb reprocessed the multiplex PCR reads via MiXCR and lists one record per CDR3 protein. In the table there are 150,000 to 200,000 distinct CDR3 sequences, about a tenth of which are singletons. The sequenced sample was blood. Every receptor here comes from a woman younger than 35 with Graves' hyperthyroidism that later progressed to Graves' ophthalmopathy. Each CDR3 is given with its conserved first and last residue. Fields, in order: J gene, V gene, CDR3 protein.

>TRBJ2-3|TRBV20-1
CSAASGTSGTADTQYF
>TRBJ2-5|TRBV7-2
CASSLAIGLAGTLEETQYF
>TRBJ2-5|TRBV29-1
CSVRMAGGRETQYF
>TRBJ1-6|TRBV9
CASSVDEGANSPLHF
>TRBJ2-7|TRBV10-3
CAISERGGSYEQYF
>TRBJ2-3|TRBV14
CASSQVADTPTDTQYF
>TRBJ2-5|TRBV15
CATSRDMTGRETQYF
>TRBJ2-2|TRBV12-3/TRBV12-4
CASSSGQGDTGELFF
>TRBJ2-7|TRBV4-1
CASRKTGNGEQYF
>TRBJ1-3|TRBV28
CASSLILTAGNTIYF
>TRBJ2-2|TRBV11-1
CASSFRTGDTGELFF
>TRBJ1-3|TRBV12-3/TRBV12-4
CASAVGDSGNTIYF
>TRBJ1-1|TRBV10-3
CAITNSAGTGDTEAFF
>TRBJ2-2|TRBV20-1
CSARIPGQGGTGELFF
>TRBJ2-1|TRBV7-9
CASSLAKREGRGPYNEQFF
>TRBJ2-1|TRBV12-3/TRBV12-4
CASSSLDRTLYNEQFF
>TRBJ1-5|TRBV19
CASRAIWLGGNNQPQHF
>TRBJ2-7|TRBV5-6
CASSSTRTGARNYEQYF
>TRBJ2-7|TRBV7-9
CASSSKGGTGSYEQYF
>TRBJ2-3|TRBV28
CASSSGRGRGATDTQYF
>TRBJ2-1|TRBV4-1
CASSGLRGQGHNEQFF
>TRBJ2-1|TRBV6-1
CASRASSGSNEQFF
>TRBJ2-5|TRBV24-1
CATSEGGEAETQYF
>TRBJ2-7|TRBV12-3/TRBV12-4
CASTITGTYEQYF
>TRBJ2-4|TRBV30
CAWSLRTSGGTTLAKNIQYF
>TRBJ2-1|TRBV20-1
CSATGGRLYNEQFF
>TRBJ2-7|TRBV6-1
CASSASGREDEQYF
>TRBJ2-6|TRBV6-1
CASSATDPNTSGANVLTF
>TRBJ2-7|TRBV24-1
CATSQTGTPYEQYF
>TRBJ2-2|TRBV9
CASSVITGVAGELFF
>TRBJ2-5|TRBV20-1
CSASTGQGQTQYF
>TRBJ1-6|TRBV12-3/TRBV12-4
CASTAGANNSPLHF
>TRBJ1-1|TRBV20-1
CSARVRETTEAFF
>TRBJ1-3|TRBV15
CATSRDLSSGNTIYF
>TRBJ2-2|TRBV5-1
CASSSTQGKGELFF
>TRBJ1-5|TRBV19
CASSVTESNQPQHF
>TRBJ2-1|TRBV15
CATSPWTGEGNEQFF
>TRBJ1-6|TRBV7-3
CASSLGVNSPLHF
>TRBJ2-5|TRBV30
CAWSARSRAGIQETQYF
>TRBJ1-5|TRBV5-6
CASSLGQYSNQPQHF
>TRBJ1-1|TRBV6-6
CASSYSRGREASTEAFF
>TRBJ2-4|TRBV4-1
CASSQDRGQGAKNIQYF
>TRBJ2-1|TRBV3-1
CASSQGTTSGSFNEQFF
>TRBJ2-1|TRBV20-1
CSAHGTENEQFF
>TRBJ2-5|TRBV4-2
CASSPGGGVKTQYF
>TRBJ2-7|TRBV4-1
CASSLGQGVRDEQYF
>TRBJ1-2|TRBV12-5
CATLGQLNYGYTF
>TRBJ2-7|TRBV7-3
CASSPPDRPYEQYF
>TRBJ1-1|TRBV24-1
CATSDPRGGGTEAFF
>TRBJ2-1|TRBV7-2
CASSRLAGRASYNEQFF
>TRBJ2-7|TRBV12-3/TRBV12-4
CASRPTGGEQYF
>TRBJ2-5|TRBV18
CASSPRVSQETQYF